Each of the 6 T cell receptor beta chains below was sequenced from the same sample in a study of fetal regulatory T cell absence and autoimmunity. This table comes from immunoSEQ multiplex PCR, and its TCRdb copy is limited to in-frame clones, with some not included. The repertoire holds 46,000 or so clones, with roughly 80% as singletons. Sequencing was carried out using cord blood. These receptors were taken from a newborn boy with IPEX syndrome.

V is TRBV11-2 and J is TRBJ1-1; 8 bases align to TRBD1. With V trimmed by 3 bases and J by 4 bases, 4 bases remained unmatched. The CDR3 totals 14 residues. Per the germline V gene, CDR1 is SGHAT and CDR2 is FQNNGV. CDR3 sequence reads: CASSLTGVGTEAFF. The CDR3 coding sequence is TGTGCCAGCAGCTTGACAGGGGTGGGCACTGAAGCTTTCTTT. The full variable domain, its missing parts supplied by reference TRBV11-2 and TRBJ1-1, is EAGVAQSPRYKIIEKRQSVAFWCNPISGHATLYWYQQILGQGPKLLIQFQNNGVVDDSQLPKDRFSAERLKGVDSTLKIQPAKLEDSAVYLCASSLTGVGTEAFFGQGTRLTVV.

This clone appeared once. Here the CDR3 reads CASSLRSGKVGEQFF. As DNA, the CDR3 is TGCGCCAGCAGCTTGCGGAGCGGGAAAGTTGGTGAGCAGTTCTTC. The J gene is TRBJ2-1, the V gene TRBV5-1, with 7 bases lining up with TRBD2. The CDR3 spans 15 residues. Trimming removed 1 base from V and 9 bases from J; junction bases left unmatched: 10. CDR1 SGHRS and CDR2 YFSETQ come from the germline V gene. Full variable domain (missing parts from reference TRBV5-1 and TRBJ2-1): KAGVTQTPRYLIKTRGQQVTLSCSPISGHRSVSWYQQTPGQGLQFLFEYFSETQRNKGNFPGRFSGRQFSNSRSEMNVSTLELGDSALYLCASSLRSGKVGEQFFGPGTRLTVL.

This chain uses TRBV9 with TRBJ1-6, with TRBD1 matching 7 bases. The V gene end was trimmed by 4 bases and the J gene end by 4 bases; junction bases not matched to a gene: 2. The CDR3 runs to 14 residues. Germline CDR1 SGDLS, CDR2 YYNGEE. DNA of the CDR3: TGTGCCAGCAGCTTGGGACAGTATAATTCACCCCTCCACTTT. It encodes CASSLGQYNSPLHF. The entire variable domain, with the rest obtained from reference TRBV9 and TRBJ1-6, is as follows: DSGVTQTPKHLITATGQRVTLRCSPRSGDLSVYWYQQSLDQGLQFLIQYYNGEERAKGNILERFSAQQFPDLHSELNLSSLELGDSALYFCASSLGQYNSPLHFGNGTRLTVT.

The J gene is TRBJ2-7, the V gene TRBV7-9; D uncertain. Germline V gene lookup returns CDR1 SEHNR and CDR2 FQNEAQ (reference sequence). The germline V and J ends were trimmed by 0 bases and 2 bases, with 11 bases remaining between them. CDR3 length equals 15 residues. The CDR3 sequence: CASSLATGLTYEQYF. The CDR3 nucleotides read TGTGCCAGCAGCTTAGCGACGGGTCTGACCTACGAGCAGTACTTC.

The CDR3 region is CASKGTSGANNEQFF. The CDR3 DNA is TGTGCCAGCAAAGGGACTAGCGGGGCGAACAATGAGCAGTTCTTC. The chain employs TRBV11-2 and TRBJ2-1, with 13 positions matching TRBD2. Germline V gene sequence: CDR1 SGHAT, CDR2 FQNNGV. This CDR3 is built from 15 residues. V was clipped by 7 bases and J by 5 bases; unmatched bases: 5.

This clone has only a few counts. This chain connects TRBV5-5 to TRBJ2-7; TRBD1 matches 7 bases. Germline CDR1 SGHKS, CDR2 YYEKEE (reference sequence). This CDR3 has 15 amino acids. Trimming at V came to 0 bases and at J to 2 bases, leaving 5 bases not matched to a gene. The CDR3 spells CASSLAGTDAYEQYF. CDR3 nucleotides: TGTGCCAGCAGCTTGGCTGGGACAGATGCCTACGAGCAGTACTTC.